The clone carrying this T cell receptor (beta chain) was counted a single time. The sample originates from a study of blood T cell repertoires in COVID-19. Study summary: Donors in the United States, Italy and Spain gave samples during acute or convalescent COVID-19. T cells, B-cell-depleted T cells, or PBMCs supplied cDNA or gDNA.

In the authors' workflow: Reference gene primer amplification in the assay estimated nucleated cell counts. The repertoire was sequenced with immunoSEQ multiplex PCR; TCRdb's copy has only in-frame clones and lacks some. V and J calls and clone size are copied from that table; D and trimming were computed from the DNA. The table records around 64,000 clones, roughly 84% of them present only once. Deletions cut 9 bases from V and 4 bases from J, with 10 bases between. The CDR3 is 12 amino acids. CDR1 is LNHDA, CDR2 SQIVND, per germline (reference sequence). Sequencing used peripheral blood. The receptor was derived from an elderly man in a cohort sampled during active COVID-19. The chain combines TRBV19 with TRBJ1-3; no definite D call. CDR3 nucleotides: TGTGCCAGCCAGTTATCAGGAAACACCATATATTTT. Translated, it gives CASQLSGNTIYF.